What follows is one T cell receptor (beta chain) and its context. Clones were sequenced by immunoSEQ multiplex PCR, and TCRdb holds only the in-frame ones, with some missing. The sample yields about 52,000 clones, 95% seen once. This sample is part of a study of control samples from healthy donors and cancer patients. The clonotype was recovered from a man aged 30 to 45 in good health. The sequenced sample consisted of blood.

The CDR3 bases are TGTGCCACCAGCAGGGGACTAGCGGGAGCCGTGGATACGCAGTATTTT. Amino acid sequence: CATSRGLAGAVDTQYF. The genes are TRBV15 and TRBJ2-3, with 14 bases aligning to TRBD2. The V and J ends lost 3 bases and 6 bases, in that order; junction bases with no gene match: 5. Germline V gene data show CDR1 as LNHNV and CDR2 as YYDKDF (reference sequence). CDR3 length equals 16 residues.